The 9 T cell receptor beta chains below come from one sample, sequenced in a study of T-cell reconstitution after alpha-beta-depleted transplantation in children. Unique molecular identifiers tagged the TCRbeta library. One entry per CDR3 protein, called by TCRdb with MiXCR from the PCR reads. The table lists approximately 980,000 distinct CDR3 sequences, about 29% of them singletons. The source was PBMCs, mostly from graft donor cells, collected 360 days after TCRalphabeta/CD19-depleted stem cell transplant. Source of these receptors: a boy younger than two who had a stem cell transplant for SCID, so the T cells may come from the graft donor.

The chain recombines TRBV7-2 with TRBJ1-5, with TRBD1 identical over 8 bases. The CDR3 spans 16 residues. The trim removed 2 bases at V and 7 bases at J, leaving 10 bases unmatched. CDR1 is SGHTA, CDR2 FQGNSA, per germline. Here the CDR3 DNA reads TGTGCCAGCAGCTTACAGGGGGCGGTTTTGAAACAGCCCCAGCATTTT. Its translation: CASSLQGAVLKQPQHF.

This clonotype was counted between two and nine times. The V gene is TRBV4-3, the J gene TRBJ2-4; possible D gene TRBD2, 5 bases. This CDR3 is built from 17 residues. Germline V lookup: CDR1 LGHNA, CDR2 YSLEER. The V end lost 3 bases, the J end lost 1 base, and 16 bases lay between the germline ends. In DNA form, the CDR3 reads TGCGCCAGCAGCCATGGAGGAGGAGCGCGGGCCAAAAACATTCAGTACTTC. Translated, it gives CASSHGGGARAKNIQYF.

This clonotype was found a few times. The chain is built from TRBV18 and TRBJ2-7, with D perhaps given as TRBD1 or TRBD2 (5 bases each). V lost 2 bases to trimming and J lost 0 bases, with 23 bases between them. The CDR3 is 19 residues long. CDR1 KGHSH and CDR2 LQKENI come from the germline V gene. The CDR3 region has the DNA TGTGCCAGCTCACCAGGAAGGGGCGCGAGGGCCCTCACCTCCTACGAGCAGTACTTC. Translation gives CASSPGRGARALTSYEQYF. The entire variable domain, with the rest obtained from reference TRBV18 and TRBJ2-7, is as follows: NAGVMQNPRHLVRRRGQEARLRCSPMKGHSHVYWYRQLPEEGLKFMVYLQKENIIDESGMPKERFSAEFPKEGPSILRIQQVVRGDSAAYFCASSPGRGARALTSYEQYFGPGTRLTVT.

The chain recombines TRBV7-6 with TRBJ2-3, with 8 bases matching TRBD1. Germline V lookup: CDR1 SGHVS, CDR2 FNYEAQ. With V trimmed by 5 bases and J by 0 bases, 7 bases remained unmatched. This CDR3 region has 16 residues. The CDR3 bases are TGTGCCAGCAGCCGTAAGGACAGGGCGAGCACAGATACGCAGTATTTT. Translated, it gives CASSRKDRASTDTQYF. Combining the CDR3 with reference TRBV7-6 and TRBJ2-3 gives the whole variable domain GAGVSQSPRYKVTKRGQDVALRCDPISGHVSLYWYRQALGQGPEFLTYFNYEAQQDKSGLPNDRFSAERPEGSISTLTIQRTEQRDSAMYRCASSRKDRASTDTQYFGPGTRLTVL.

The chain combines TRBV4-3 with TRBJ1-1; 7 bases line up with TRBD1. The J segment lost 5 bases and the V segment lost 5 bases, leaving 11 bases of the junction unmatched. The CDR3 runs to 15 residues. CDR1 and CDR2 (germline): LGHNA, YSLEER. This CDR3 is CASSEDAGGWTEAFF. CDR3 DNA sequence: TGCGCCAGCAGCGAGGATGCAGGGGGATGGACTGAAGCTTTCTTT.

The CDR3 loop is CASSLGSPGPIKQYF. CDR3 DNA sequence: TGTGCCAGCAGCTTAGGATCGCCAGGACCGATTAAGCAGTATTTT. This chain uses TRBV7-2 with TRBJ2-3; D gene uncertain. CDR1 SGHTA and CDR2 FQGNSA come from the germline V gene. Trimming removed 1 base at V and 11 bases at J, with 19 bases between. The CDR3 spans 15 residues.

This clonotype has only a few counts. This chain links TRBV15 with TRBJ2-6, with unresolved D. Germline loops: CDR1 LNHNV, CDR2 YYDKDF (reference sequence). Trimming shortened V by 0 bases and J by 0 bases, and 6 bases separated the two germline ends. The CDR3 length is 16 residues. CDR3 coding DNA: TGTGCCACCAGCAGAGATTTCCTCTCTGGGGCCAACGTCCTGACTTTC. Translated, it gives CATSRDFLSGANVLTF.

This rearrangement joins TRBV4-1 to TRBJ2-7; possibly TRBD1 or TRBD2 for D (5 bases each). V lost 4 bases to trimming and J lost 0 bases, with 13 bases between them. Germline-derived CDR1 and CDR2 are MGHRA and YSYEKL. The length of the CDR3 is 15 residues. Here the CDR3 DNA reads TGCGCCAGCAGCCGACATACCGGGACCTCCTACGAGCAGTACTTC. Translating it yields CASSRHTGTSYEQYF.

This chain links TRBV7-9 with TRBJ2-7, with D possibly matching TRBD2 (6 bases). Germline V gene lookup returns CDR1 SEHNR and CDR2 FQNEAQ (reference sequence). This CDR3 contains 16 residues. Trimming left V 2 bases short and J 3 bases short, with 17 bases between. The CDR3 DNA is TGTGCCAGCAGCTTAACTCCCAGGGAGGCAATCTACGAGCAGTACTTC. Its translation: CASSLTPREAIYEQYF.